The clone carrying this T cell receptor (beta chain) was picked up a small number of times. Its specificity is unknown. V was pared by 4 bases and J by 0 bases, with 4 bases of the junction left unmatched. This CDR3 region has 14 residues. Per the germline V gene, CDR1 is SGHRS and CDR2 is YFSETQ. These data come from a study of cytomegalovirus exposure and HLA in healthy donors. With 60 Vbeta and 13 Jbeta primers, the PCR was carried out. Method: immunoSEQ multiplex PCR; TCRdb's copy keeps in-frame clones and lacks some. The profile shows about 76,000 clones, under 80% of them singletons. Study results and caveats: Most TCR beta V segments were productive about 90% or about 30% of the time in an earlier analysis. Presence/absence analyses treated sequencing depth as roughly uniform across donors.

Sequencing used PBMCs. The gene calls are TRBV5-1 and TRBJ2-7, with 7 nucleotides matching TRBD2. The clonotype comes from a man between 60 and 75 years old in good health and CMV-seropositive. The CDR3 loop reads CASSAGTNSYEQYF. The CDR3 DNA follows: TGCGCCAGCAGCGCCGGGACTAACTCCTACGAGCAGTACTTC. Variable domain in full (rest from reference TRBV5-1 and TRBJ2-7): KAGVTQTPRYLIKTRGQQVTLSCSPISGHRSVSWYQQTPGQGLQFLFEYFSETQRNKGNFPGRFSGRQFSNSRSEMNVSTLELGDSALYLCASSAGTNSYEQYFGPGTRLTVT.